Each of the 22 T cell receptor beta chains below was sequenced from the same sample in a study of response to subunit inactivated influenza vaccine. MiXCR was run by TCRdb on the RT-PCR reads, yielding one entry per CDR3 protein. This table holds hundreds of thousands of distinct CDR3 sequences, around 25% found once. Sequenced material: CD4+ T cells sorted from PBMCs, taken 5 days after vaccination. Source of these receptors: a man between 45 and 60 years old who received an inactivated influenza vaccine.

This clonotype was detected a few times. The genes are TRBV7-3 and TRBJ1-1, with a possible D match to TRBD1 (6 bases). Trimming left V 4 bases short and J 3 bases short, with 12 bases between. The germline gives CDR1 SGHTA, CDR2 FQGTGA. The CDR3 loop spans 14 amino acids. The CDR3 DNA sequence: TGTGCCAGCAGCTCCACAGGGCGGGACACTGAAGCTTTCTTT. This encodes CASSSTGRDTEAFF.

This clonotype was seen only a few times. The CDR3 protein is CASSSGRPTHEQYF. In DNA, the CDR3 is TGCGCCAGCAGCTCGGGACGACCTACCCACGAGCAGTACTTC. The gene calls are TRBV5-1 and TRBJ2-7, with D possibly called TRBD1 or TRBD2 (5 bases each). Germline CDR1 and CDR2: SGHRS and YFSETQ. CDR3 length: 14 amino acids. Trimming removed 3 bases from V and 5 bases from J, with 15 bases in between.

This clonotype was counted a single time. The rearrangement joins TRBV27 to TRBJ2-3; D is possibly TRBD2 (5 bases). Germline-derived CDR1 and CDR2 are MNHEY and SMNVEV (reference sequence). Trimming stripped 7 bases from V and 10 bases from J, with 15 bases between. CDR3 length equals 12 residues. CDR3 bases: TGTGCCAGCAAACCCATCGAGGGTGCGCAGTATTTT. Translating it yields CASKPIEGAQYF.

V and J are TRBV5-6 and TRBJ2-6; 9 bases match TRBD1. The CDR3 length is 17 residues. J lost 3 bases, V lost 0 bases, and 4 bases had no gene match. The V gene's germline CDR1 is SGHDT and CDR2 YYEEEE. CDR3 amino acids: CASSLEQGALGANVLTF. For the CDR3, the DNA is TGTGCCAGCAGCTTGGAACAGGGGGCGCTTGGGGCCAACGTCCTGACTTTC. Full variable domain (outside the CDR3, taken from reference TRBV5-6 and TRBJ2-6): DAGVTQSPTHLIKTRGQQVTLRCSPKSGHDTVSWYQQALGQGPQFIFQYYEEEERQRGNFPDRFSGHQFPNYSSELNVNALLLGDSALYLCASSLEQGALGANVLTFGAGSRLTVL.

The table lists this clonotype with a few counts. The V gene is TRBV20-1, the J gene TRBJ2-2; tentatively, D is TRBD1 or TRBD2 (5 bases each). The germline CDR1 and CDR2 sequences are DFQATT and SNEGSKA (reference sequence). Trimming removed 5 bases at V and 2 bases at J, with 12 bases between. The CDR3 covers 14 residues. The CDR3 loop is CSASPGPNTGELFF. The CDR3 nucleotides are TGCAGTGCTTCCCCGGGACCAAACACCGGGGAGCTGTTTTTT.

The chain employs TRBV20-1 and TRBJ1-2, with no clear D. The CDR3 has 12 residues. Trimming removed 2 bases at V and 8 bases at J, with 12 bases between. The germline CDR1 and CDR2 sequences are DFQATT and SNEGSKA (reference sequence). Here the CDR3 DNA reads TGCAGTGCTAGAAGTCGACTAGGAGGCTACACCTTC. Its protein is CSARSRLGGYTF.

About this clonotype itself: A read error may be the cause here, since a much bigger clone is one base away. J is TRBJ2-3 and V is TRBV5-1; a possible D gene is TRBD2 (6 bases). Germline assignment: CDR1 SGHRS and CDR2 YFSETQ. This CDR3 has 15 residues. The CDR3 DNA reads as TGCGCCATCAGCTTGACTAGTAAGTGGGTGGATACGCAGTATTTT. It is translated as CAISLTSKWVDTQYF.

This chain joins TRBV27 and TRBJ2-3; 8 positions match TRBD1. V was pared by 8 bases and J by 2 bases, with 9 bases of the junction left unmatched. Looked up from germline, CDR1 is MNHEY and CDR2 is SMNVEV (reference sequence). The CDR3 contains 15 residues. CDR3: CASCSGTGPTDTQYF. As DNA, the CDR3 is TGTGCCAGCTGTTCCGGGACAGGACCCACAGATACGCAGTATTTT.

The J gene is TRBJ2-2, the V gene TRBV7-6; a possible D gene is TRBD2 (5 bases). Between the trimmed V and J ends, which lost 1 base and 4 bases, there was a span of 13 bases. The CDR3 spans 16 residues. Germline loops: CDR1 SGHVS, CDR2 FNYEAQ. The DNA of the CDR3 is TGTGCCAGCAGCTTAGAAGGTGGGAGTTCCACCGGGGAGCTGTTTTTT. This gives the protein CASSLEGGSSTGELFF.

Here the CDR3 reads CSASRLAGGSLADTQYF. The CDR3 DNA reads as TGCAGTGCCAGTAGACTAGCGGGGGGGTCTTTGGCAGATACGCAGTATTTT. V usage is TRBV20-1 and J usage is TRBJ2-3; 14 positions agree with TRBD2. The trim removed 6 bases at V and 4 bases at J, leaving 12 bases unmatched. The CDR3 totals 17 residues. From germline, CDR1 is DFQATT and CDR2 SNEGSKA (reference sequence).

This clonotype has just a few counts. The J gene is TRBJ1-2, the V gene TRBV5-1; 7 nucleotides match TRBD1. CDR3 length: 12 residues. V was clipped by 4 bases and J by 7 bases; unmatched bases: 4. Germline values: CDR1 SGHRS, CDR2 YFSETQ. The CDR3 DNA sequence: TGCGCCAGCAGCAAACAGGGGTCTGGCTACACCTTC. Its protein is CASSKQGSGYTF.

This chain links TRBV6-2 or TRBV6-3 with TRBJ2-1; 11 nucleotides agree with TRBD2. Losses at the gene ends were 4 bases for V and 2 bases for J; bases not matched to a gene: 13. The CDR3 has 19 residues. Germline CDR1 and CDR2: MNHEY and SVGEGT. The CDR3 loop reads CASSSRLAGGQRPYNEQFF. The CDR3 DNA follows: TGTGCCAGCAGTTCCCGCCTAGCGGGGGGACAACGACCCTACAATGAGCAGTTCTTC.

The chain couples TRBV7-8 to TRBJ2-3; weak D call: TRBD2 (6 bases). This CDR3 spans 16 amino acids. In germline, CDR1 is SGHVS, CDR2 FQNEAQ. Trimming pared 0 bases from V and 4 bases from J, leaving 14 bases between. In DNA, the CDR3 is TGTGCCAGCAGCTTAGCGGCGGGACGGGGCGCAGATACGCAGTATTTT. Translation: CASSLAAGRGADTQYF.

This clonotype was picked up a small number of times. The chain combines TRBV29-1 with TRBJ2-5, with 8 bases lining up with TRBD1. V gave up 7 bases and J gave up 5 bases; unmatched junction bases: 18. Germline V gene data show CDR1 as SQVTM and CDR2 as ANQGSEA. The CDR3 runs to 16 residues. CDR3: CSGRTGSGLTGETQYF. The CDR3 bases are TGCAGCGGGAGGACAGGGAGTGGGCTCACGGGGGAGACCCAGTACTTC.

This clonotype was observed a few times. Written as DNA, the CDR3 is TGCGCTACGGGGACGGCGGCCAATTCCTACAATGAGCAGTTCTTC. Translation: CATGTAANSYNEQFF. The V gene is TRBV5-1, the J gene TRBJ2-1; D is possibly TRBD1 or TRBD2 (5 bases each). CDR3 length equals 15 residues. Germline V gene data show CDR1 as SGHRS and CDR2 as YFSETQ.

In its sample, this clonotype was seen many times. The chain employs TRBV20-1 and TRBJ1-3, with D possibly matching TRBD1 (6 bases). Germline assignment: CDR1 DFQATT and CDR2 SNEGSKA (reference sequence). The CDR3 loop spans 12 amino acids. Trimming cost V 3 bases and J 3 bases, with 6 bases left between them. The CDR3 DNA reads as TGCAGTGCTAGGACAGGTGGAAACACCATATATTTT. This codes for CSARTGGNTIYF.

In this sample, this clonotype turned up a few times. V is TRBV5-1 and J is TRBJ2-5; 8 bases map to TRBD2. J gave up 2 bases and V 4 bases, and 7 bases lay outside the gene matches. Germline V lookup: CDR1 SGHRS, CDR2 YFSETQ. The CDR3 is made up of 15 amino acids. The DNA for the CDR3 is TGCGCCAGCAGCCCTCAGCCTAGCGGGCAAGAGACCCAGTACTTC. It translates to CASSPQPSGQETQYF.

The J gene is TRBJ2-3, the V gene TRBV20-1; D gene ambiguous. Per the germline V gene, CDR1 is DFQATT and CDR2 is SNEGSKA (reference sequence). The CDR3 loop spans 13 amino acids. V dropped 5 bases and J dropped 1 base, with 10 bases sitting between them. In DNA form, the CDR3 reads TGCAGTGCTCTTAGCTGGGGCACAGATACGCAGTATTTT. This encodes CSALSWGTDTQYF.

This chain connects TRBV7-2 to TRBJ1-5, with D maybe TRBD1 (5 bases). The CDR3 is 14 residues long. Germline V lookup: CDR1 SGHTA, CDR2 FQGNSA. The V end was cut by 5 bases, the J end by 4 bases, with 12 bases between. The CDR3 bases are TGTGCCAGCAGCCTCTGGGACGCAAATCAGCCCCAGCATTTT. This codes for CASSLWDANQPQHF.

This clonotype was counted a few times. This rearrangement joins TRBV11-2 to TRBJ2-7, with a weak D call TRBD1 (6 bases). Germline V gene sequence: CDR1 SGHAT, CDR2 FQNNGV. CDR3 size: 14 residues. Trimming pared 5 bases from V and 5 bases from J, leaving 16 bases between. The CDR3 nucleotides read TGTGCCAGCAGCGGGGTAAACAGGGACCACGAGCAGTACTTC. The encoded protein is CASSGVNRDHEQYF.

The J gene is TRBJ2-7, the V gene TRBV5-6; no reliable D call. The CDR3 contains 14 residues. Germline CDR1 is SGHDT and CDR2 is YYEEEE. The V end lost 0 bases, the J end lost 4 bases, and 11 bases lay between the germline ends. The CDR3: CASSLGQPAYEQYF. CDR3 bases: TGTGCCAGCAGCTTGGGCCAACCCGCATACGAGCAGTACTTC.

At least ten counts were recorded for this clonotype. This chain joins TRBV5-1 and TRBJ1-1; a possible D gene is TRBD1 (5 bases). Germline V gives CDR1 SGHRS, CDR2 YFSETQ. V was trimmed by 2 bases and J by 1 base, leaving 9 bases between them. The CDR3 sequence is 14 residues long. This chain's CDR3 is CASSLGTENTEAFF. DNA of the CDR3: TGCGCCAGCAGCTTAGGGACGGAGAACACTGAAGCTTTCTTT.